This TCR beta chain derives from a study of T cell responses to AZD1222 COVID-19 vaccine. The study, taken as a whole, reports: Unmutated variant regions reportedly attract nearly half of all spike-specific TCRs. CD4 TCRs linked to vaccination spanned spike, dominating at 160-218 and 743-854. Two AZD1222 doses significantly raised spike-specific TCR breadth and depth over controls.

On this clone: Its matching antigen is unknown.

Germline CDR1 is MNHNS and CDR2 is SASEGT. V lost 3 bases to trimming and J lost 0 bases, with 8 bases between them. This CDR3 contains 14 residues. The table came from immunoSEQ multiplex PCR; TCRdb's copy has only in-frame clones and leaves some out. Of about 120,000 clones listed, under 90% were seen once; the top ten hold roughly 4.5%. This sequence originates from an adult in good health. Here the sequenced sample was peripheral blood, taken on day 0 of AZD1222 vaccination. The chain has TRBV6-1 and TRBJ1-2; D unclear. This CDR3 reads CASSDGVANYGYTF. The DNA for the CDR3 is TGTGCCAGCAGTGACGGGGTAGCTAACTATGGCTACACCTTC.